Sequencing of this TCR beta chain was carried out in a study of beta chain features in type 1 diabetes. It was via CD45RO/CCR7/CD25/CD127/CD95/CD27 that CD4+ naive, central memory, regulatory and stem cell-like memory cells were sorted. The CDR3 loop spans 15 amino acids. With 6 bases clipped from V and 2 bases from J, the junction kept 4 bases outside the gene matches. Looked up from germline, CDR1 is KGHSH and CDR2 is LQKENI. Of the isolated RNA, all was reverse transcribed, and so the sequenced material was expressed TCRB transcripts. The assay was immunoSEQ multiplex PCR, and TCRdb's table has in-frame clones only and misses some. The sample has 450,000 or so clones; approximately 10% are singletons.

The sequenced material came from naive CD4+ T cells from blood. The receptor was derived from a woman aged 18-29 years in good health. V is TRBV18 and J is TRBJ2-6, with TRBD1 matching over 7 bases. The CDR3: CASSGQSAGANVLTF. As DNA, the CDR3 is TGTGCCAGCTCGGGACAGTCGGCTGGGGCCAACGTCCTGACTTTC.